The 3 T cell receptor beta chains below were found in one sample sequenced in a study of STAT5B mutations in CD4+ large granular lymphocyte leukemia. Profiled with immunoSEQ multiplex PCR; TCRdb holds only in-frame clones, not every one. The profile shows tens of thousands of clones, roughly 76% of them singletons. Source material: CD4+ T cells from blood buffy coats. Receptors were obtained from a human donor in good health.

The V gene is TRBV4-3, the J gene TRBJ1-4; 7 nucleotides agree with TRBD1. Germline V gives CDR1 LGHNA, CDR2 YSLEER. The CDR3 contains 17 residues. The trim removed 3 bases at V and 6 bases at J, leaving 13 bases unmatched. The DNA for the CDR3 is TGCGCCAGCAGCCAGATGGCCGGGACAGAGATGTATGAAAAACTGTTTTTT. Translation: CASSQMAGTEMYEKLFF.

This chain joins TRBV27 and TRBJ2-7, with D perhaps matching TRBD1 (6 bases). The germline gives CDR1 MNHEY, CDR2 SMNVEV (reference sequence). Trimming took 0 bases from V and 3 from J, leaving 18 bases between them. This CDR3 has 17 residues. The CDR3 loop is CASSLSTKPGQNYEQYF. DNA of the CDR3: TGTGCCAGCAGTTTATCCACGAAACCGGGACAAAACTACGAGCAGTACTTC.

This clone has only a few counts. This rearrangement joins TRBV9 to TRBJ2-1; a weak D match, TRBD2 (6 bases). V was trimmed by 0 bases and J by 7 bases, leaving 14 bases between them. Germline CDR1 SGDLS, CDR2 YYNGEE. The CDR3 is 15 amino acids. The CDR3 DNA sequence: TGTGCCAGCAGCGTAGACGGGAGAACCTTAAATGAGCAGTTCTTC. Its translation is CASSVDGRTLNEQFF.